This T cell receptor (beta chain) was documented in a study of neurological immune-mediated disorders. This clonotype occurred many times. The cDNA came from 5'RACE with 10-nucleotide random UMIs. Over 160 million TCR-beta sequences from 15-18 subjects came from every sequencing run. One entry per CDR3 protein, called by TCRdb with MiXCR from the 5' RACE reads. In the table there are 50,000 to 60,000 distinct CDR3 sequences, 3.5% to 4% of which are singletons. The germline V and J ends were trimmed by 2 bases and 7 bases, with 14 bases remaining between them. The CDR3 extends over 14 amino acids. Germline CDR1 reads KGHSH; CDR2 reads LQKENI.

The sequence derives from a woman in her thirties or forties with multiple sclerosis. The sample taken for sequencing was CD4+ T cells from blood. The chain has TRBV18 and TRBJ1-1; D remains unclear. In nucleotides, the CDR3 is TGTGCCAGCTCACCAGGGATCACCGGTGGTGAAGCTTTCTTT. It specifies CASSPGITGGEAFF.